The rows below give T cell receptor beta chains drawn from one sample of a study of blood T cell repertoires in COVID-19. The data were produced by immunoSEQ multiplex PCR, yet TCRdb's version contains in-frame clones alone and is incomplete. Of around 200,000 clones in the sample, roughly 84% are singletons; the top ten hold roughly 3.2%. Material for sequencing was PBMCs or T cells enriched from blood (not recorded which). These receptors were collected from a woman aged 25 to 39 who had recovered from COVID-19. Each CDR3 is given with its conserved first and last residue. Each record gives: clone size, D gene, J gene, V gene, CDR3 length, CDR3 protein, CDR3 DNA. The D gene is left open where the match is weak. Clone size is stated in some rows and not others, as once, few, many or a class when expanded.

few	TRBD1	TRBJ1-5	TRBV28	15	CASSLMGQGNQPQHF	TGTGCCAGCAGTTTAATGGGACAGGGCAATCAGCCCCAGCATTTT
few	.	TRBJ2-2	TRBV5-1	15	CASSSLRGNTGELFF	TGCGCCAGCAGCTCCCTCAGGGGGAACACCGGGGAGCTGTTTTTT
.	TRBD1	TRBJ1-3	TRBV28	17	CASSLWTGTGSGNTIYF	TGTGCCAGCAGTTTATGGACAGGGACCGGCTCTGGAAACACCATATATTTT
.	TRBD1	TRBJ2-7	TRBV4-2	14	CASSQGQAPNEQYF	TGTGCCAGCAGCCAGGGACAGGCGCCCAACGAGCAGTACTTC
.	.	TRBJ2-3	TRBV12-3/TRBV12-4	11	CASSISVSQYF	TGTGCCAGCAGCATTAGTGTATCACAGTATTTT
few	TRBD1	TRBJ1-4	TRBV7-9	15	CASSSRGQGNEKLFF	TGTGCCAGCAGCTCAAGGGGACAGGGAAATGAAAAACTGTTTTTT
once	TRBD1	TRBJ2-3	TRBV6-5	15	CASSFGTGSTDTQYF	TGTGCCAGCAGTTTCGGGACAGGGAGCACAGATACGCAGTATTTT
.	.	TRBJ1-4	TRBV5-1	14	CASTRVGTNEKLFF	TGCGCCAGCACCAGGGTTGGTACTAATGAAAAACTGTTTTTT
.	TRBD2	TRBJ2-1	TRBV6-1	16	CASSGTSGGTYNEQFF	TGTGCCAGCAGTGGGACTAGCGGGGGGACCTACAATGAGCAGTTCTTC
.	.	TRBJ1-2	TRBV5-1	13	CASSLAGEGRYTF	TGCGCCAGCAGCTTGGCAGGGGAAGGGCGCTACACCTTC
.	.	TRBJ1-4	TRBV24-1	15	CATSDLEGGSEKLFF	TGTGCCACCAGTGATTTGGAGGGGGGGAGTGAAAAACTGTTTTTT
.	TRBD2	TRBJ2-1	TRBV15	15	CATSREAGGYNEQFF	TGTGCCACCAGCAGAGAAGCGGGGGGCTACAATGAGCAGTTCTTC
.	.	TRBJ2-7	TRBV12-3/TRBV12-4	12	CASSLGAPEQYF	TGTGCCAGCAGTTTAGGGGCACCCGAGCAGTACTTC
.	TRBD2	TRBJ2-3	TRBV4-1	15	CASSPGGTSTDTQYF	TGCGCCAGCAGCCCCGGGGGGACTAGCACAGATACGCAGTATTTT
few	.	TRBJ2-7	TRBV12-3/TRBV12-4	12	CASSLWRGEQYF	TGTGCCAGCAGTTTATGGCGGGGCGAGCAGTACTTC
.	TRBD2	TRBJ2-1	TRBV7-3	15	CASSPSSGVYNEQFF	TGTGCCAGCAGTCCTTCTAGCGGGGTATACAATGAGCAGTTCTTC
.	.	TRBJ1-3	TRBV6-6	15	CASTPSDRGGNTIYF	TGTGCCAGCACCCCCTCAGACCGCGGTGGAAACACCATATATTTT
.	TRBD1	TRBJ1-4	TRBV19	15	CASSIDFDRVEKLFF	TGTGCCAGTAGTATAGATTTCGACAGGGTTGAAAAACTGTTTTTT
.	.	TRBJ1-1	TRBV3-1/TRBV3-2	13	CASSRRRNTEAFF	TGTGCCAGCAGCCGCAGGCGGAACACTGAAGCTTTCTTT
.	TRBD2	TRBJ2-1	TRBV27	16	CASRTSGRSLYNEQFF	TGTGCCAGCAGGACTAGCGGGAGATCGCTCTACAATGAGCAGTTCTTC
.	TRBD2	TRBJ2-1	TRBV5-1	17	CASSLALGGRDYNEQFF	TGCGCCAGCAGCTTGGCGTTGGGCGGGAGGGACTACAATGAGCAGTTCTTC
.	.	TRBJ2-7	TRBV4-1	15	CASSREVAVVTRQYF	TGCGCCAGCAGCCGAGAAGTGGCGGTTGTAACTCGACAGTACTTC
once	.	TRBJ1-5	TRBV19	14	CASSLQGTGQPQHF	TGTGCCAGTAGCCTACAGGGTACGGGTCAGCCCCAGCATTTT
.	.	TRBJ1-1	TRBV11-2	15	CASTKGGALNTEAFF	TGTGCCAGCACCAAGGGGGGGGCGCTGAACACTGAAGCTTTCTTT
.	.	TRBJ2-5	TRBV4-2	17	CASSQEGGPRQQETQYF	TGTGCCAGCAGCCAAGAGGGGGGGCCGCGGCAACAAGAGACCCAGTACTTC
.	.	TRBJ1-2	TRBV19	11	CASFSGIGYTF	TGTGCCAGCTTTTCAGGGATCGGCTACACCTTC
.	TRBD2	TRBJ2-2	TRBV18	17	CASSLTGTSGRPGELFF	TGTGCCAGCTCACTTACCGGGACTAGCGGGAGACCCGGGGAGCTGTTTTTT
.	.	TRBJ2-1	TRBV30	13	CAWSVQARMEQFF	TGTGCCTGGAGTGTACAGGCCCGAATGGAGCAGTTCTTC
.	TRBD1	TRBJ1-4	TRBV5-1	15	CASSPNRGRGEKLFF	TGCGCCAGCAGCCCAAACAGGGGGCGGGGTGAAAAACTGTTTTTT
.	TRBD1	TRBJ1-2	TRBV28	16	CASSFIAGQGARGYTF	TGTGCCAGCAGTTTTATAGCCGGACAGGGGGCTAGGGGCTACACCTTC
once	.	TRBJ2-7	TRBV6-5	12	CAGQGDSYEQYF	TGTGCCGGGCAGGGCGACTCCTACGAGCAGTACTTC
.	TRBD1	TRBJ2-1	TRBV4-1	16	CASSQGGGLTYNEQFF	TGCGCCAGCAGCCAAGGAGGGGGCCTGACCTACAATGAGCAGTTCTTC
once	.	TRBJ2-2	TRBV4-1	16	CASSQVVSSVTGELFF	TGCGCCAGCAGCCAAGTGGTTAGCTCTGTCACCGGGGAGCTGTTTTTT
.	.	TRBJ1-4	TRBV6-5	15	CASSPWGATNEKLFF	TGTGCCAGCAGTCCCTGGGGCGCAACTAATGAAAAACTGTTTTTT
.	TRBD2	TRBJ2-5	TRBV9	17	CASSVDLAGGLEETQYF	TGTGCCAGCAGCGTAGACCTAGCGGGGGGCTTGGAAGAGACCCAGTACTTC
.	TRBD2	TRBJ2-7	TRBV7-9	16	CASSSSLGLAEYEQYF	TGTGCCAGCAGCTCTTCCCTAGGACTAGCGGAGTACGAGCAGTACTTC
.	TRBD1	TRBJ1-4	TRBV29-1	15	CSVQGQVATNEKLFF	TGCAGCGTGCAGGGACAGGTCGCAACTAATGAAAAACTGTTTTTT
once	TRBD1	TRBJ1-5	TRBV28	15	CASSSPDRGGQPQHF	TGTGCCAGCAGTTCACCCGACAGGGGTGGTCAGCCCCAGCATTTT
.	TRBD1	TRBJ2-7	TRBV28	17	CASTPMVQGYGALEQYF	TGTGCCAGCACCCCAATGGTACAGGGGTATGGGGCACTCGAGCAGTACTTC
many	.	TRBJ2-2	TRBV11-3	13	CASSLSRTGELFF	TGTGCCAGCAGCTTAAGCCGCACCGGGGAGCTGTTTTTT
.	TRBD1	TRBJ1-2	TRBV27	16	CASSLRTGELNYGYTF	TGTGCCAGCAGTTTAAGGACAGGGGAACTTAACTATGGCTACACCTTC